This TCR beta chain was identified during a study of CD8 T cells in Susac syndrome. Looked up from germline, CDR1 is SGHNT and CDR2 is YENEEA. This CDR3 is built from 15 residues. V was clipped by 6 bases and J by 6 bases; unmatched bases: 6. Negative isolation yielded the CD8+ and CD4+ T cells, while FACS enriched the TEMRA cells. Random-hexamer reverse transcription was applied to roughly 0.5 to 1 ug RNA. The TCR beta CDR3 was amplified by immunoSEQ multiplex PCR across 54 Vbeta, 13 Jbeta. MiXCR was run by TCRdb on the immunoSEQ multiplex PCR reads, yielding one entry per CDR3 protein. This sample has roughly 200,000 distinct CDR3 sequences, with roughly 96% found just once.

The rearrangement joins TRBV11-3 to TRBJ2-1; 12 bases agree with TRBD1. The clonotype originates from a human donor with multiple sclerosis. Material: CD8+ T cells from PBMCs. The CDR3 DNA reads TGTGCCAGCAGTTGGGACAGGGGGCCCCCCAATGAGCAGTTCTTC. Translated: CASSWDRGPPNEQFF.